The rows below give T cell receptor beta chains drawn from one sample of a study of CD8 T cells in ankylosing spondylitis. TCRdb re-called the 5' RACE reads through MiXCR, storing one row per CDR3 protein. The sample records approximately 540,000 distinct CDR3 sequences, roughly 13% being singletons. Sequencing was carried out using blood, either unsorted or a sorted T cell fraction (not recorded which). Receptors were obtained from a male donor with ankylosing spondylitis. Both conserved end residues are part of each CDR3. The D gene is left open where the match is weak. Part of the rows lack a size; the others show once, few, many or a class for expanded clones.

-	TRBV7-8	TRBJ2-5	-	TGTGCCAGCAGCTCGACAGACAAAGAGACCCAGTACTTC	CASSSTDKETQYF
-	TRBV3-1	TRBJ2-1	-	TGTGCCAGCAGCCAAGGGACTGTGAATGAGCAGTTCTTC	CASSQGTVNEQFF
TRBD2	TRBV5-6	TRBJ2-1	-	TGTGCCAGCAGCCTGGGGGGGTTCGGTCAGTTCTTC	CASSLGGFGQFF
-	TRBV3-1	TRBJ1-2	few	TGTGCCAGCAGCCAAGAAGGCCAGTACTATGGCTACACCTTC	CASSQEGQYYGYTF
TRBD2	TRBV5-1	TRBJ2-1	-	TGCGCCAGCAGCTTGACTAGCGGGGGCTCCTACAATGAGCAGTTCTTC	CASSLTSGGSYNEQFF
TRBD1	TRBV7-9	TRBJ1-5	-	TGTGCCAGCAGCTTCTGGACAGGGACCAATCAGCCCCAGCATTTT	CASSFWTGTNQPQHF
TRBD2	TRBV20-1	TRBJ2-1	-	TGCAGTGCTAGAGATAGACTAGCGGCTAATGAGCAGTTCTTC	CSARDRLAANEQFF
-	TRBV27	TRBJ2-5	-	TGTGCCAGCAGCTCTCGGCGGGGAGAGACCCAGTACTTC	CASSSRRGETQYF
-	TRBV20-1	TRBJ2-1	-	TGCAGTGCTAGTTTCCCGGGACCTACTGAGCAGTTCTTC	CSASFPGPTEQFF
-	TRBV2	TRBJ1-5	-	TGTGCCAGCAGTCAGGAGGGGGATAGCAATCAGCCCCAGCATTTT	CASSQEGDSNQPQHF
TRBD2	TRBV11-2	TRBJ2-5	few	TGTGCCAGCAGCTTTGGGGGCCTAGCGGGAGAGACCCAGTACTTC	CASSFGGLAGETQYF
TRBD1	TRBV29-1	TRBJ2-7	few	TGCAGCGTTATGACAGGGGGCAGCTACGAGCAGTACTTC	CSVMTGGSYEQYF
TRBD1	TRBV5-6	TRBJ1-4	few	TGTGCCAGCAGCAGGGACAGGGCTACTGCAACTAATGAAAAACTGTTTTTT	CASSRDRATATNEKLFF
TRBD2	TRBV2	TRBJ2-1	-	TGTGCCAGCAGTCCAGCCCAAGCGGGAGGGCCGTGGAATGAGCAGTTCTTC	CASSPAQAGGPWNEQFF
-	TRBV7-8	TRBJ1-1	-	TGTGCCAGCAGCTTAGGGTCCTTAGGGAGGTTAACTGAAGCTTTCTTT	CASSLGSLGRLTEAFF
TRBD1	TRBV20-1	TRBJ1-1	many	TGCAGTGCCGACAGGATTAGGACAGGGGGCAACACTGAAGCTTTCTTT	CSADRIRTGGNTEAFF